Described below is a single T cell receptor beta chain sequence and its context. Addition of UMIs with a 6-nucleotide sample barcode was achieved by template switching. TCRdb re-called the 5' RACE reads and catalogs CDR3 proteins one per entry, DNA excluded. The table for this sample gives 140,000 to 150,000 distinct CDR3 sequences. This entry is derived from a study of monozygotic twins with inflammatory bowel disease. The length of the CDR3 is 15 residues. Germline loops: CDR1 LNHDA, CDR2 SQIVND (reference sequence). This sequence was found in a human donor with ulcerative colitis or Crohn's disease, or a healthy co-twin of an affected twin (not recorded which). The sample was blood. The chain links TRBV19 to TRBJ2-7; there is no DNA to check the TCRdb D call of TRBD1. The CDR3 sequence: CASSMDRQGTYEQYF.